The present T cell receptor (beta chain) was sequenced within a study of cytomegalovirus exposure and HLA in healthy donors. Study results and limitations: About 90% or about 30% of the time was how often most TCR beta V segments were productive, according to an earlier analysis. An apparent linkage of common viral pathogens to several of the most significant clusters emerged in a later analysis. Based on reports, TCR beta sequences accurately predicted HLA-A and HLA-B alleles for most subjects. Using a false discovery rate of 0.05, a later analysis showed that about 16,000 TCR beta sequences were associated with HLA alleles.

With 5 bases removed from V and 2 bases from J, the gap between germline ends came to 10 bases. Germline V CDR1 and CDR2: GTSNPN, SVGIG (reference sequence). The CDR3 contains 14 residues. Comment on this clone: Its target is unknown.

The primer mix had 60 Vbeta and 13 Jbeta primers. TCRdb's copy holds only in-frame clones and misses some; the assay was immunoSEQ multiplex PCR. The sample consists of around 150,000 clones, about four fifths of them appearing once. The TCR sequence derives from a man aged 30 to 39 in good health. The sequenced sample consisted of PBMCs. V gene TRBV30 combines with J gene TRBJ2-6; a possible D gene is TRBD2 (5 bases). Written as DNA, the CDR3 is TGTGCCTGGGAACTAGGGCCTGGGGCCAACGTCCTGACTTTC. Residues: CAWELGPGANVLTF.